This TCR beta chain was observed in a study of identical twins. General study points: Twin pairs had excess sharing that was weaker in beta out-of-frame sequences. Cord blood beta clonotypes that were abundant carried fewer insertions, and memory repertoires showed no such trend.

As to this clonotype: What it binds is not known.

The authors used template switching to add a universal primer site and gave cDNA unique molecular identifiers. TCRdb reanalysed the 5' RACE reads using MiXCR and keeps one entry per CDR3 protein. Counted here are about 890,000 distinct CDR3 sequences, about 12% occurring once; the ten biggest clones make up about 1.6%. Per germline, CDR1 MNHEY and CDR2 SVGAGI. The CDR3 consists of 14 residues. The ends were cut back, 2 bases at V and 4 bases at J, with 8 bases in the middle. These same data were also listed under a study on yellow fever vaccine responses in identical twins.

The sample comprised PBMCs. V and J are TRBV6-5 and TRBJ2-2; no clear D gene. This clonotype was obtained from a woman younger than 35 in good health. The CDR3 reads CASSYKRGTGELFF. In DNA, the CDR3 is TGTGCCAGCAGTTACAAGCGAGGCACCGGGGAGCTGTTTTTT.